Listed below are T cell receptor beta chains from one sample, sequenced in a study of shared clonotypes between healthy human individuals. Sequencing used immunoSEQ multiplex PCR; TCRdb keeps in-frame clones, though not all of them. The data hold over a million clones, with 98% to 99% observed a single time. The sequenced sample consisted of naive CD4+ T cells sorted from blood. The receptors originated from a man between 25 and 39 years old in good health. CDR3s include the opening cysteine and the closing phenylalanine or tryptophan. The D gene is left open where the match is weak. Rows give clone size only sometimes, using once, few, many, or a class for an expanded clone.

d_gene	j_gene	abundance	v_gene	CDR3aa	CDR3nt
-	TRBJ2-6	-	TRBV13	CASSSLGANVLTF	TGTGCCAGCAGCTCGCTCGGGGCCAACGTCCTGACTTTC
-	TRBJ2-7	-	TRBV5-6	CASSLRRAAVSYEQYF	TGTGCCAGCAGCTTACGCCGGGCAGCCGTGTCCTACGAGCAGTACTTC
TRBD1	TRBJ2-7	-	TRBV6-1	CASRLGTAYEQYF	TGTGCCAGCAGGCTAGGGACAGCCTACGAGCAGTACTTC
TRBD2	TRBJ2-7	once	TRBV7-2	CASSWTSGPLHF	TGTGCCAGCAGTTGGACTAGCGGGCCTCTACACTTC
TRBD1	TRBJ2-6	-	TRBV28	CASGPPATGVAGANVLTF	TGTGCCAGCGGTCCCCCCGCGACAGGGGTGGCTGGGGCCAACGTCCTGACTTTC
TRBD1	TRBJ2-7	-	TRBV7-8	CASSSDRGRADEQYF	TGTGCCAGCAGCTCAGACAGGGGGCGGGCGGACGAGCAGTACTTC
-	TRBJ2-5	-	TRBV5-1	CASSSGTSETQYF	TGCGCCAGCAGCTCCGGGACTTCAGAGACCCAGTACTTC
-	TRBJ2-2	-	TRBV13	CASSLLRSVGAGELFF	TGTGCCAGCAGCTTGTTAAGGAGTGTGGGTGCCGGGGAGCTGTTTTTT
-	TRBJ2-3	-	TRBV5-6	CASSLGGRSTDTQYF	TGTGCCAGCAGCTTGGGGGGACGTAGCACAGATACGCAGTATTTT
-	TRBJ1-5	-	TRBV28	CASRMTGGGEPQHF	TGTGCCAGCAGAATGACCGGGGGTGGAGAACCCCAGCATTTT
TRBD2	TRBJ2-7	-	TRBV27	CASRRAGIPSYEQYF	TGTGCCAGCAGACGAGCGGGGATCCCCTCCTACGAGCAGTACTTC
-	TRBJ2-7	-	TRBV29-1	CSASGTGTYEQYF	TGCAGCGCCTCCGGGACGGGCACCTACGAGCAGTACTTC
-	TRBJ2-5	-	TRBV5-4	CASSFRAVETQYF	TGTGCCAGCAGCTTCCGGGCAGTTGAGACCCAGTACTTC
-	TRBJ2-3	-	TRBV6-1	CASSERGYTDTQYF	TGTGCCAGCAGTGAAAGGGGGTACACAGATACGCAGTATTTT
-	TRBJ2-7	-	TRBV4-3	CASSQMTATRNSYEQYF	TGCGCCAGCAGCCAGATGACAGCAACGAGAAACTCCTACGAGCAGTACTTC
TRBD2	TRBJ2-7	-	TRBV27	CASSFISSGLAVHGEQYF	TGTGCCAGCAGTTTCATTTCGTCTGGCCTAGCGGTACATGGTGAGCAGTACTTC
-	TRBJ1-4	once	TRBV28	CASSQTDRIWEKLFF	TGTGCCAGCAGCCAGACCGACAGGATTTGGGAAAAACTGTTTTTT
TRBD1	TRBJ1-5	-	TRBV19	CASEQGADNQPQHF	TGTGCCAGTGAACAGGGGGCAGACAATCAGCCCCAGCATTTT
TRBD1	TRBJ2-7	-	TRBV29-1	CSVMGTERDQKQYF	TGCAGCGTTATGGGGACAGAGCGTGATCAGAAGCAGTACTTC
-	TRBJ2-5	once	TRBV6-6	CASSWIEWYQETQYF	TGTGCCAGCAGTTGGATAGAATGGTACCAAGAGACCCAGTACTTC
TRBD1	TRBJ1-3	-	TRBV4-1	CASSQDIPGGPGNTIYF	TGCGCCAGCAGCCAAGATATCCCAGGGGGTCCCGGAAACACCATATATTTT
-	TRBJ1-1	-	TRBV11-3	CASSSSYGEGTEAFF	TGTGCCAGCAGCTCATCTTATGGGGAGGGGACTGAAGCTTTCTTT
TRBD1	TRBJ1-2	-	TRBV5-1	CASSKNLDRVGENGYTF	TGCGCCAGCAGCAAGAACTTGGACAGGGTTGGAGAGAATGGCTACACCTTC
TRBD2	TRBJ2-7	-	TRBV7-8	CASSFLGGRASYEQYF	TGTGCCAGCAGCTTCCTCGGCGGGAGGGCCTCCTACGAGCAGTACTTC
-	TRBJ1-3	once	TRBV9	CASSSRGTSSGNTIYF	TGTGCCAGCAGCAGTAGAGGAACGTCCTCTGGAAACACCATATATTTT
-	TRBJ2-6	-	TRBV4-3	CASSQDTVALGANVLTF	TGCGCCAGCAGCCAGGACACGGTAGCGCTTGGGGCCAACGTCCTGACTTTC
-	TRBJ1-1	-	TRBV19	CATKRGGVAEAFF	TGTGCCACCAAAAGGGGAGGAGTAGCTGAAGCTTTCTTT